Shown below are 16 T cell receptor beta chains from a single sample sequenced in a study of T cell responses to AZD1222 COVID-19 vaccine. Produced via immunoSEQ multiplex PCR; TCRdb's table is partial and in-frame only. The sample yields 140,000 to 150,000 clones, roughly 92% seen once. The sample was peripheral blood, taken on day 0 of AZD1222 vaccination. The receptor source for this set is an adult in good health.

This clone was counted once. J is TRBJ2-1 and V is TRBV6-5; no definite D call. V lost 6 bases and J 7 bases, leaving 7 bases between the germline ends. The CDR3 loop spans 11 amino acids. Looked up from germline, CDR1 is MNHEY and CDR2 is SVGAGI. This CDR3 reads CASRATNEQFF. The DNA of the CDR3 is TGTGCCAGCAGGGCAACGAATGAGCAGTTCTTC.

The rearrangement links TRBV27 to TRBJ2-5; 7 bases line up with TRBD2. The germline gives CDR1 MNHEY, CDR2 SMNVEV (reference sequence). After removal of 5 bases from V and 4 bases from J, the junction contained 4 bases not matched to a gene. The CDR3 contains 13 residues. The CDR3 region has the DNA TGTGCCAGCAGTCCCTCGGGGGGAGAGACCCAGTACTTC. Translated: CASSPSGGETQYF.

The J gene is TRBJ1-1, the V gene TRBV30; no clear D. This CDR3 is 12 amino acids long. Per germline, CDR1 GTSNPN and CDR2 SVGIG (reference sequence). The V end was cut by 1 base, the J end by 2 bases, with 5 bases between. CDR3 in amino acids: CAWSDRNTEAFF. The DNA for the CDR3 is TGTGCCTGGAGTGACAGAAACACTGAAGCTTTCTTT.

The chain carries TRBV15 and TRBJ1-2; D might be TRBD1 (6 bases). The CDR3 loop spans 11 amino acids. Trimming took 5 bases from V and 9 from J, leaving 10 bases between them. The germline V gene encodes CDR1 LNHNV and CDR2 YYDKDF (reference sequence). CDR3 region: CATSSQGRYTF. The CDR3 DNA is TGTGCCACCAGCTCACAGGGCCGCTACACCTTC.

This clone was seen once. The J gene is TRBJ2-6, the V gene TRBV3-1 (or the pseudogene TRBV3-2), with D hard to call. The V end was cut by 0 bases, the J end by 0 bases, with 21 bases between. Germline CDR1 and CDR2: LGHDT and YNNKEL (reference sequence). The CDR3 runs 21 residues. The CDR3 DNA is TGTGCCAGCAGCCAAGATCGTTTATCCGGGCCCGAGAGCTCTGGGGCCAACGTCCTGACTTTC. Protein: CASSQDRLSGPESSGANVLTF.

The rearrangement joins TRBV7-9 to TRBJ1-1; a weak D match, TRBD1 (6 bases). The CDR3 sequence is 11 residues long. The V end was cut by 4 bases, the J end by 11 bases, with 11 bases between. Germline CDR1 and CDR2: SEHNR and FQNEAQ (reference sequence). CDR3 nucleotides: TGTGCCAGCAGCTCGGGACAAGGGGCTTTCTTT. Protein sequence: CASSSGQGAFF.

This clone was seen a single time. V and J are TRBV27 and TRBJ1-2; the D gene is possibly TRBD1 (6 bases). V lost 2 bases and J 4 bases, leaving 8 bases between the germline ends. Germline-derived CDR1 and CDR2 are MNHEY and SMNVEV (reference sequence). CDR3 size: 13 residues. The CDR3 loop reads CASSLTGSYGYTF. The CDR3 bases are TGTGCCAGCAGTTTAACAGGGTCCTATGGCTACACCTTC.

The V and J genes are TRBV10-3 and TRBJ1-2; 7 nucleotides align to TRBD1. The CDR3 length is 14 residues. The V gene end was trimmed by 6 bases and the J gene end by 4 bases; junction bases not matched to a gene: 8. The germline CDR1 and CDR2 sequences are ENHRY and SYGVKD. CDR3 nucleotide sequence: TGTGCCATCAGCGCAACAGGGGCTGGCTATGGCTACACCTTC. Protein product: CAISATGAGYGYTF.

CDR3 amino acids: CASSEAGVGTEAFF. CDR3 DNA: TGCGCCAGCAGTGAGGCGGGAGTAGGGACTGAAGCTTTCTTT. The rearrangement links TRBV10-1 to TRBJ1-1; D gene ambiguous. Trimming cost V 2 bases and J 5 bases, with 12 bases left between them. Germline-derived CDR1 and CDR2 are WNHNN and SYGVQD (reference sequence). The CDR3 is 14 residues long.

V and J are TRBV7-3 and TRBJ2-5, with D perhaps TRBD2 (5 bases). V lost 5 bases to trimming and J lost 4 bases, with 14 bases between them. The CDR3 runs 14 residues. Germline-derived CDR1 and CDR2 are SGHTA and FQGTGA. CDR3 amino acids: CASSIMGAGETQYF. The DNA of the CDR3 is TGTGCCAGCAGCATCATGGGAGCCGGAGAGACCCAGTACTTC.

CDR3 region: CASSLVLAGGELFF. CDR3 DNA sequence: TGCGCCAGCAGCTTGGTATTAGCCGGCGGGGAGCTGTTTTTT. The genes are TRBV5-1 and TRBJ2-2; unclear D gene. This CDR3 has 14 amino acids. Deletions cut 0 bases from V and 7 bases from J, with 10 bases between. CDR1 is SGHRS, CDR2 YFSETQ, per germline.

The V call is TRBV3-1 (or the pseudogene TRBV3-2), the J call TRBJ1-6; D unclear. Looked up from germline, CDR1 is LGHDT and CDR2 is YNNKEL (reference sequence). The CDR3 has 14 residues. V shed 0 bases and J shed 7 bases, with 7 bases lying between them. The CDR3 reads CASSQDQLNSPLHF. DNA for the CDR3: TGTGCCAGCAGCCAAGATCAGTTAAATTCACCCCTCCACTTT.

In nucleotides, the CDR3 is TGTGCCAGTAGTAGGGGGGACACCGTGACCGGGGAGCTGTTTTTT. Translating it yields CASSRGDTVTGELFF. This chain connects TRBV19 to TRBJ2-2, with D tentatively TRBD1 or TRBD2 (6 bases each). Trimming stripped 4 bases from V and 5 bases from J, with 14 bases between. Looked up from germline, CDR1 is LNHDA and CDR2 is SQIVND (reference sequence). This CDR3 has 15 amino acids.

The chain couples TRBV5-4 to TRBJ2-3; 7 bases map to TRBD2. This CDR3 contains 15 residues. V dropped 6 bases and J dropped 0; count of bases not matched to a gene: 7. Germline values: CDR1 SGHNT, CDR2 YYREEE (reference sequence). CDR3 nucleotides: TGTGCCAGCACCCTACTAGCGACTAGCACAGATACGCAGTATTTT. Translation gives CASTLLATSTDTQYF.

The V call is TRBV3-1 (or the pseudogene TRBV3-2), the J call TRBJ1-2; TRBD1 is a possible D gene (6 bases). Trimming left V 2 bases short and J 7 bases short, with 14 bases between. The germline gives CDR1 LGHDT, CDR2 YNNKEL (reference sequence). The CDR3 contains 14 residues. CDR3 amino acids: CASSQSGTTAGYTF. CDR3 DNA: TGTGCCAGCAGCCAATCCGGGACAACTGCTGGCTACACCTTC.

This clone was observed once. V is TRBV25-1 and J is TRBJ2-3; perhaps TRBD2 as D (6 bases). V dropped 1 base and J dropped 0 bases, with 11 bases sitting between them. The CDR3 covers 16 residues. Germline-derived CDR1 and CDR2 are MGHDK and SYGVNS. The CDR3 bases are TGTGCCAGCAGTGAATTTGGAGGGACTAGCACAGATACGCAGTATTTT. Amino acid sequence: CASSEFGGTSTDTQYF.